The 17 T cell receptor beta chains in this list originate from one sample, sequenced in a study of technical replicates of blood from a few donors. Assay: immunoSEQ multiplex PCR; the TCRdb copy retains only in-frame clones and omits some. The table lists 66,000 or so clones, roughly 97% of them singletons. Source material: T cells isolated from PBMCs. The receptors originated from a human donor in good health.

This clone occurred once. The V call is TRBV7-8, the J call TRBJ1-2, with 7 bases identical to TRBD1. The CDR3 spans 13 residues. Trimming cost V 5 bases and J 5 bases; bases outside gene matches: 5. CDR1 is SGHVS and CDR2 is FQNEAQ in the germline V gene. The CDR3 nucleotides read TGTGCCAGCAGCCCAGGGGGTCCTTATGGCTACACCTTC. It specifies CASSPGGPYGYTF.

The J gene is TRBJ2-7, the V gene TRBV11-2; 7 bases line up with TRBD1. After removal of 0 bases from V and 4 bases from J, the junction contained 6 bases not matched to a gene. Germline CDR1 is SGHAT and CDR2 is FQNNGV. This CDR3 region has 15 residues. The CDR3 region is CASSLDPGQTYEQYF. As DNA, the CDR3 is TGTGCCAGCAGCTTAGACCCGGGACAGACTTACGAGCAGTACTTC.

The J gene is TRBJ1-3, the V gene TRBV6-5; 7 nucleotides match TRBD1. The CDR3 runs to 15 residues. V lost 5 bases and J lost 0; bases outside the gene matches: 4. Germline loops: CDR1 MNHEY, CDR2 SVGAGI. This chain's CDR3 is CASSPGQHSGNTIYF. CDR3 nucleotides: TGTGCCAGCAGTCCGGGACAGCACTCTGGAAACACCATATATTTT.

The chain has TRBV6-5 and TRBJ2-5; D is undetermined. The V end was cut by 6 bases, the J end by 0 bases, with 8 bases between. This CDR3 is 13 amino acids long. Germline-derived CDR1 and CDR2 are MNHEY and SVGAGI. CDR3 amino acids: CASRGGHQETQYF. The CDR3 DNA is TGTGCCAGCAGGGGTGGGCACCAAGAGACCCAGTACTTC.

In this sample, this clone turned up once. The chain recombines TRBV27 with TRBJ2-1, with 7 bases matching TRBD2. Losses at the gene ends were 7 bases for V and 7 bases for J; bases not matched to a gene: 10. CDR1 is MNHEY and CDR2 is SMNVEV in the germline V gene (reference sequence). The CDR3 runs to 14 residues. This CDR3 is CASTTSEIGNEQFF. The CDR3 coding sequence is TGTGCCAGCACCACTAGCGAGATCGGGAATGAGCAGTTCTTC.

The chain recombines TRBV6-1 with TRBJ2-2; D is uncertain. There are 11 residues in the CDR3. The V gene lost 6 bases and the J gene lost 5 bases, with 4 bases spanning the gap. Per germline, CDR1 MNHNS and CDR2 SASEGT. CDR3 protein: CASRRTGELFF. The DNA for the CDR3 is TGTGCCAGCAGGAGGACCGGGGAGCTGTTTTTT.

In nucleotides, the CDR3 is TGTGCCAGCAGCCCGGCGGGCCTAGCGGGAACCTCCACAGATACGCAGTATTTT. Its protein is CASSPAGLAGTSTDTQYF. The chain employs TRBV5-4 and TRBJ2-3, with 9 bases aligning to TRBD2. The germline V gene has CDR1 SGHNT and CDR2 YYREEE (reference sequence). The CDR3 is 18 amino acids. Trimming at V came to 4 bases and at J to 2 bases, leaving 14 bases not matched to a gene.

J is TRBJ2-7 and V is TRBV10-3, with a weak D call TRBD1 (6 bases). Trimming took off 4 bases at V and 1 base at J, with 23 bases between the two ends. The germline V gene has CDR1 ENHRY and CDR2 SYGVKD. The CDR3 totals 18 residues. CDR3 loop: CAISVGKPGQGGSYEQYF. The DNA for the CDR3 is TGTGCCATCAGTGTCGGGAAACCGGGACAAGGGGGATCCTACGAGCAGTACTTC.

This chain links TRBV4-1 with TRBJ2-1; 7 bases agree with TRBD2. Trimming at V came to 0 bases and at J to 0 bases, leaving 11 bases not matched to a gene. Per germline, CDR1 MGHRA and CDR2 YSYEKL. This CDR3 spans 19 amino acids. The CDR3 protein is CASSQERRGNRSSYNEQFF. CDR3 nucleotides: TGCGCCAGCAGCCAAGAGCGGCGGGGGAACCGAAGCTCCTACAATGAGCAGTTCTTC.

The chain is built from TRBV6-5 and TRBJ2-7; 9 bases align to TRBD1. The CDR3 sequence is 15 residues long. The trim removed 4 bases at V and 3 bases at J, leaving 7 bases unmatched. The germline CDR1 and CDR2 sequences are MNHEY and SVGAGI. The CDR3 reads CASSSGTGHVYEQYF. DNA for the CDR3: TGTGCCAGCAGTTCCGGGACAGGGCATGTCTACGAGCAGTACTTC.

This clone was observed once. The chain is built from TRBV30 and TRBJ1-2, with D maybe TRBD1 (5 bases). With 0 bases removed from V and 4 bases from J, the gap between germline ends came to 18 bases. Germline V lookup: CDR1 GTSNPN, CDR2 SVGIG (reference sequence). CDR3 length: 16 residues. The CDR3 DNA sequence: TGTGCCTGGAGTGTAGGCAGGGTAGGCGTCCTCTATGGCTACACCTTC. Translated: CAWSVGRVGVLYGYTF.

The chain employs TRBV2 and TRBJ1-2, with D possibly TRBD1 on 6 matching bases. There are 14 residues in the CDR3. V was shortened by 3 bases and J by 8 bases, with 16 bases between the two germline ends. Germline V CDR1 and CDR2: SNHLY, FYNNEI. The DNA of the CDR3 is TGTGCCAGCAGTGAGGGCCAGGGGCTATTCGGCTACACCTTC. Protein product: CASSEGQGLFGYTF. Supplemented by reference TRBV2 and TRBJ1-2, the full variable domain reads EPEVTQTPSHQVTQMGQEVILRCVPISNHLYFYWYRQILGQKVEFLVSFYNNEISEKSEIFDDQFSVERPDGSNFTLKIRSTKLEDSAMYFCASSEGQGLFGYTFGSGTRLTVV.

The CDR3, as DNA: TGTGCCAGCAGCGTGGGGACAGCCTTCTACGAGCAGTACTTC. It yields the protein CASSVGTAFYEQYF. V usage is TRBV9 and J usage is TRBJ2-7, with 7 nucleotides matching TRBD1. V was pared by 2 bases and J by 3 bases, with 5 bases of the junction left unmatched. Germline V gene sequence: CDR1 SGDLS, CDR2 YYNGEE. This CDR3 contains 14 residues.

This chain links TRBV7-8 with TRBJ1-5, with D possibly matching TRBD1 (6 bases). In germline, CDR1 is SGHVS, CDR2 FQNEAQ. V lost 3 bases and J 0 bases, leaving 15 bases between the germline ends. This CDR3 region has 17 residues. The CDR3 sequence: CASSLPRQVNSNQPQHF. In nucleotides, the CDR3 is TGTGCCAGCAGCTTGCCTCGACAGGTTAATAGCAATCAGCCCCAGCATTTT. Using reference TRBV7-8 and TRBJ1-5 for the parts outside the CDR3, the full variable domain is GAGVSQSPRYKVAKRGQDVALRCDPISGHVSLFWYQQALGQGPEFLTYFQNEAQLDKSGLPSDRFFAERPEGSVSTLKIQRTQQEDSAVYLCASSLPRQVNSNQPQHFGDGTRLSIL.

The gene calls are TRBV25-1 and TRBJ2-7, with TRBD1 as a possible D gene (6 bases). V lost 5 bases and J lost 2, with 13 bases in between. The CDR3 spans 14 residues. Germline lookup yields CDR1 MGHDK and CDR2 SYGVNS. This CDR3 is CASSPFDRPYEQYF. The CDR3 region has the DNA TGTGCCAGCAGTCCTTTTGACAGGCCCTACGAGCAGTACTTC.

The chain employs TRBV19 and TRBJ2-5; D is undetermined. Germline V CDR1 and CDR2: LNHDA, SQIVND (reference sequence). V was trimmed by 0 bases and J by 2 bases, leaving 7 bases between them. This CDR3 is built from 14 residues. Here the CDR3 DNA reads TGTGCCAGTAGTATAGATCTGGAGCAAGAGACCCAGTACTTC. It specifies CASSIDLEQETQYF. The full variable domain, rest sourced from reference TRBV19 and TRBJ2-5, is DGGITQSPKYLFRKEGQNVTLSCEQNLNHDAMYWYRQDPGQGLRLIYYSQIVNDFQKGDIAEGYSVSREKKESFPLTVTSAQKNPTAFYLCASSIDLEQETQYFGPGTRLLVL.

The DNA for the CDR3 is TGTGCCAGCCTAAGGGAGCTGAACACCGGGGAGCTGTTTTTT. Amino acid sequence: CASLRELNTGELFF. The chain is built from TRBV6-1 and TRBJ2-2, with a tentative D call TRBD2 (5 bases). Trimming took 8 bases from V and 1 from J, leaving 11 bases between them. Germline-derived CDR1 and CDR2 are MNHNS and SASEGT. CDR3 length: 14 residues.